These 8 T cell receptor beta chains share one sample of origin, sequenced in a study of CD8 T cells in ankylosing spondylitis. TCRdb called the 5' RACE reads again in MiXCR, with one record for every CDR3 protein. The sample lists around 150,000 distinct CDR3 sequences; about 18% were seen once. The sample consisted of blood, either unsorted or a sorted T cell fraction (not recorded which). The receptors come from a male donor with ankylosing spondylitis or in good health (not recorded which).

Comments on this clonotype: This may arise from a read error, as a much more abundant clone is one base away. The chain recombines TRBV25-1 with TRBJ1-1, with unresolved D. CDR1 and CDR2 from the germline V gene are MGHDK and SYGVNS. With 9 bases removed from V and 6 bases from J, the gap between germline ends came to 11 bases. The CDR3 consists of 11 residues. CDR3 in DNA: TGTGCCAGAAAGGGTCTAGCTGAAGCTTTCTTT. Protein product: CARKGLAEAFF.

This clonotype was recorded many times. For the CDR3, the DNA is TGTGCCAGCAGTTCCGGACAGGTAGCAACTAATGAAAAACTGTTTTTT. Translation: CASSSGQVATNEKLFF. The V call is TRBV6-5, the J call TRBJ1-4; 7 nucleotides align to TRBD1. Germline lookup yields CDR1 MNHEY and CDR2 SVGAGI. V trimming: 4 bases; J trimming: 0 bases; junction bases outside the gene matches: 5. This CDR3 has 16 amino acids.

This clonotype was observed a handful of times. The V gene is TRBV12-3 or TRBV12-4, the J gene TRBJ2-5, with 7 bases matching TRBD1. CDR3 size: 14 residues. V lost 3 bases to trimming and J lost 1 base; unmatched junction nucleotides: 2. The CDR3 sequence is CASSFGTVQETQYF. CDR3 sequence (DNA): TGTGCCAGCAGTTTCGGGACAGTCCAAGAGACCCAGTACTTC.

V is TRBV20-1 and J is TRBJ1-1; D gene ambiguous. Germline CDR1 and CDR2: DFQATT and SNEGSKA (reference sequence). This CDR3 contains 10 residues. V was cut by 3 bases and J by 7 bases, with 6 bases left in between. The CDR3 region is CSAREVEAFF. The CDR3, as DNA: TGCAGTGCTAGGGAGGTTGAAGCTTTCTTT.

In DNA, the CDR3 is TGCAGTGCTAGACCGGGACAGGGATACATTCAGTACTTC. This gives the protein CSARPGQGYIQYF. The chain carries TRBV20-1 and TRBJ2-4; 9 nucleotides align to TRBD1. CDR1 is DFQATT and CDR2 is SNEGSKA in the germline V gene (reference sequence). The V and J ends lost 2 bases and 8 bases, in that order; junction bases with no gene match: 4. The CDR3 is 13 residues long.

This clonotype was observed at least ten times. The rearrangement uses TRBV3-1 and TRBJ1-5; 7 nucleotides align to TRBD1. The V gene end was trimmed by 3 bases and the J gene end by 5 bases; junction bases not matched to a gene: 7. The CDR3 runs 15 residues. Germline-derived CDR1 and CDR2 are LGHDT and YNNKEL (reference sequence). The CDR3 is CASSQSGGVHQPQHF. The CDR3 DNA reads TGTGCCAGCAGCCAGTCAGGGGGAGTTCATCAGCCCCAGCATTTT.

The V gene is TRBV27, the J gene TRBJ2-2; D is possibly TRBD2 (6 bases). This CDR3 has 18 amino acids. From germline, CDR1 is MNHEY and CDR2 SMNVEV (reference sequence). V shed 5 bases and J shed 1 base, with 20 bases lying between them. CDR3 DNA: TGTGCCAGCAGTCCGGGACTGAGGTCGAATAAGAACACCGGGGAGCTGTTTTTT. It codes for CASSPGLRSNKNTGELFF.

In regard to this clonotype: A single base separates this from a much larger clone, so it may be a read error. The chain carries TRBV29-1 and TRBJ1-2; no clear D gene. Germline CDR1 reads SQVTM; CDR2 reads ANQGSEA. CDR3 length: 8 amino acids. Trimming took off 7 bases at V and 6 bases at J, with 3 bases between the two ends. The CDR3 protein is CSGDGYTF. The CDR3 region has the DNA TGCAGCGGGGATGGCTACACCTTC.